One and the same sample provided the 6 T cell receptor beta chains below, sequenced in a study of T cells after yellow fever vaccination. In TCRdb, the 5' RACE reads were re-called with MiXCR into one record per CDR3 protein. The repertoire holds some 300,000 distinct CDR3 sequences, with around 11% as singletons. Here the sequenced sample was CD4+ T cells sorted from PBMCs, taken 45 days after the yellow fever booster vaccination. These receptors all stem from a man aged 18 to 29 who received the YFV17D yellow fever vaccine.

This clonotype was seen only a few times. DNA for the CDR3: TGTGCCAGCAGCCGGACTAGCGGGGGCTTCAGGGAAGAGACCCAGTACTTC. This codes for CASSRTSGGFREETQYF. The rearrangement links TRBV11-2 to TRBJ2-5; 13 bases map to TRBD2. Germline CDR1 and CDR2: SGHAT and FQNNGV. CDR3 length equals 17 residues. Trimming removed 5 bases from V and 3 bases from J; junction bases left unmatched: 9.

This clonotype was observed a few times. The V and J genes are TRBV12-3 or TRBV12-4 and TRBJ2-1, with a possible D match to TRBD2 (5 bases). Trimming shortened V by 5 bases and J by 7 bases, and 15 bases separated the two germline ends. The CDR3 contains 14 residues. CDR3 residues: CASSPENLANEQFF. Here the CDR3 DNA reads TGTGCCAGCAGTCCAGAAAACCTAGCAAATGAGCAGTTCTTC.

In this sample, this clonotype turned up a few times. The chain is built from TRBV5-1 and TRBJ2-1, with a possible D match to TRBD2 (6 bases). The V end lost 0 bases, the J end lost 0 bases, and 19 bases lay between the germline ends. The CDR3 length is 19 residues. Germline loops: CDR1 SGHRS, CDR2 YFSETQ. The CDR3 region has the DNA TGCGCCAGCAGCTTGGTGGGCGGGGCCGCCTTGAGCTCCTACAATGAGCAGTTCTTC. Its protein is CASSLVGGAALSSYNEQFF.

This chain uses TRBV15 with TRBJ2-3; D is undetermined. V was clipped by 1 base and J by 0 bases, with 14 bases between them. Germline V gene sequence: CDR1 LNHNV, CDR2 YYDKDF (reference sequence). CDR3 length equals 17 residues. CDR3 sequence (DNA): TGTGCCACCAGCAGAGCCGTGACGGCGTCTAGCACAGATACGCAGTATTTT. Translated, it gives CATSRAVTASSTDTQYF. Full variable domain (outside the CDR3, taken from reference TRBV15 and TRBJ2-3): DAMVIQNPRYQVTQFGKPVTLSCSQTLNHNVMYWYQQKSSQAPKLLFHYYDKDFNNEADTPDNFQSRRPNTSFCFLDIRSPGLGDTAMYLCATSRAVTASSTDTQYFGPGTRLTVL.

CDR3 in amino acids: CASSQGRDQETQYF. DNA of the CDR3: TGCGCCAGCAGCCAAGGGCGGGACCAAGAGACCCAGTACTTC. The chain is built from TRBV4-3 and TRBJ2-5; perhaps TRBD2 as D (5 bases). The CDR3 length is 14 residues. Trimming took 1 base from V and 0 from J, leaving 6 bases between them. Germline V lookup: CDR1 LGHNA, CDR2 YSLEER.

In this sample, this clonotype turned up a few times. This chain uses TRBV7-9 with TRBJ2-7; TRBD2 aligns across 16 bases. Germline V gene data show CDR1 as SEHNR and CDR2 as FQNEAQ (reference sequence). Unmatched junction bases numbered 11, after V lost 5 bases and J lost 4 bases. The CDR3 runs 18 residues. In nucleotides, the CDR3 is TGTGCCAGCAGCCCGGGACTAGCGGGGGGGCCTTCGGGTTACGAGCAGTACTTC. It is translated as CASSPGLAGGPSGYEQYF.